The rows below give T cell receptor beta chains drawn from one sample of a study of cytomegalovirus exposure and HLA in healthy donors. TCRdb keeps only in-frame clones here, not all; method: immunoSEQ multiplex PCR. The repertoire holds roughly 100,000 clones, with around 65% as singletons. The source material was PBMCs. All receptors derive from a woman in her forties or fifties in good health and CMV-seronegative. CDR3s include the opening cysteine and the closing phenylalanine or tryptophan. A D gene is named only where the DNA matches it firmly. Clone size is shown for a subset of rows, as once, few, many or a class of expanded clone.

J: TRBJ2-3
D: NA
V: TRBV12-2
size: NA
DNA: TGTGCAAGTCGCTCCCCAGGGCCGCGGGGGTTCTCAGATACGCAGTATTTT
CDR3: CASRSPGPRGFSDTQYF

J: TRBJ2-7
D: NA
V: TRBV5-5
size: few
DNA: TGTGCCAGCAGCTCCCCCACAGGGCAGGGCGCGGCCTACGAGCAGTACTTC
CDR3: CASSSPTGQGAAYEQYF

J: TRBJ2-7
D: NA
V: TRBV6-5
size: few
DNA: TGTGCCAGCAGTTACTCGGCAGGTTACGAGCAGTACTTC
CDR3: CASSYSAGYEQYF

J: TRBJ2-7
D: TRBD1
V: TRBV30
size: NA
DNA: TGTGCCTGGAGTGGAGGGACAGGTCTATACGAGCAGTACTTC
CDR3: CAWSGGTGLYEQYF

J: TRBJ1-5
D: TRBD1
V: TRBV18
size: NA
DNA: TGTGCCAGCTCAACGACAACAGGGGTCGGGAATCAGCCCCAGCATTTT
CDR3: CASSTTTGVGNQPQHF

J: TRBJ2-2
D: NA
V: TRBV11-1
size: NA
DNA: TGTGCCAGCAGCGCCAGGGCCAACACCGGGGAGCTGTTTTTT
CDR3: CASSARANTGELFF

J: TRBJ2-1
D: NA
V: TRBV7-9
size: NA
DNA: TGTGCCAGCAGCTTACTCGGGGGGCTAGCTCCCAATGAGCAGTTCTTC
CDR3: CASSLLGGLAPNEQFF

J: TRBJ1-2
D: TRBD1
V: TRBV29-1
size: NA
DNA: TGCAGCGTTGAGGACAGGGTGGGTGGCTATGGCTACACCTTC
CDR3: CSVEDRVGGYGYTF

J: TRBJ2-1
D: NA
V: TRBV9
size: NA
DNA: TGTGCCAGCAGCGGCCGTATTAGCGGCCTTGAGCAGTTCTTC
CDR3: CASSGRISGLEQFF

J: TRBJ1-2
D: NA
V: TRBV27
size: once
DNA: TGTGCCAGCAGTCCGGGCCGAGGACTATATGGCTACACCTTC
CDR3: CASSPGRGLYGYTF

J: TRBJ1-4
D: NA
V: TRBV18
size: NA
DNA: TGTGCCAGCCGAGCTGACACCTATAATGAAAAACTGTTTTTT
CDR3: CASRADTYNEKLFF

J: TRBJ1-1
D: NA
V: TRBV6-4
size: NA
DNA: TGTGCCAGCAGTGACTCACCAGGGTTAGGGGTTGGCGCTTTCTTT
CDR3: CASSDSPGLGVGAFF

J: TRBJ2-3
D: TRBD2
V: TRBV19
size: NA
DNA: TGTGCCAGTAGTCCAACTAGCGGGAGCCTTGGTACGCAGTATTTT
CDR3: CASSPTSGSLGTQYF

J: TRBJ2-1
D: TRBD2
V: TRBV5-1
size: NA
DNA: TGCGCCAGCAGCTCATCCGGACTAGCACACAATGAGCAGTTCTTC
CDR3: CASSSSGLAHNEQFF